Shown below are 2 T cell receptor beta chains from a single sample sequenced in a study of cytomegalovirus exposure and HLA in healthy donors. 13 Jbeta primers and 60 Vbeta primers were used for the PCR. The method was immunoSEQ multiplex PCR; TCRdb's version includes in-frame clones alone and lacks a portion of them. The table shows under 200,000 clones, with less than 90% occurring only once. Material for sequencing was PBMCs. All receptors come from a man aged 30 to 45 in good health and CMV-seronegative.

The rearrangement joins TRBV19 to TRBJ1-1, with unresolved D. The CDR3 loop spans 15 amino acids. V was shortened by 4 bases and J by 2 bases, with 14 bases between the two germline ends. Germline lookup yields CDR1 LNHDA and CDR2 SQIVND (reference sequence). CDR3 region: CASSTAALTNTEAFF. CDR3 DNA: TGTGCCAGTAGTACGGCAGCACTAACTAACACTGAAGCTTTCTTT.

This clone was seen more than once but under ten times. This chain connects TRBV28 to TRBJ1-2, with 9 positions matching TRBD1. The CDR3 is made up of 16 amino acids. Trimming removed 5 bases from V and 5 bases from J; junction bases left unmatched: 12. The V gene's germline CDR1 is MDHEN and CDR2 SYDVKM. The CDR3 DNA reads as TGTGCCAGCAGTCCCGTAGGACAGGGGAAGAGGTATGGCTACACCTTC. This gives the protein CASSPVGQGKRYGYTF.